A single sample gave rise to the 3 T cell receptor beta chains below, sequenced in a study of T cell clonality in common variable immunodeficiency. Repertoires were generated with immunoSEQ multiplex PCR, while TCRdb's copy carries only in-frame clones and drops some. The specimen gives 30,000 or so clones without singletons; the ten biggest hold 3.8%. The sequenced material came from peripheral blood mononuclear cells. The receptor source for this set is a person aged 18 to 75 in good health.

This clone has ten or more counts. The read terminates 3 residues before the CDR3 end, so the remaining end is supplied by the germline J gene. The V call is TRBV20-1, the J call TRBJ1-4; D is ambiguous. V lost 5 bases and J lost 0, with 10 bases in between. The CDR3 length is 14 residues. CDR1 DFQATT and CDR2 SNEGSKA come from the germline V gene (reference sequence). This CDR3 is CSALGGATNEKLFF. The sequenced CDR3 bases are TGCAGTGCTCTGGGCGGGGCAACTAATGAAAAA.

This clone has at least ten counts. The sequenced fragment ends 3 residues before the CDR3 boundary, so the rest is inferred from the germline J gene. The V call is TRBV18, the J call TRBJ1-5; tentatively, D is TRBD1 (5 bases). The CDR3 is 17 residues long. V was cut by 3 bases and J by 2 bases, with 17 bases left in between. Germline V gene lookup returns CDR1 KGHSH and CDR2 LQKENI. CDR3 bases read: TGTGCCAGCTCACCCGCCTTGGGGGAGCGGGGCAATCAGCCC. It is translated as CASSPALGERGNQP. The whole CDR3 protein is CASSPALGERGNQPQHF.

This clone was detected only a few times. The read ends 3 residues early relative to the CDR3; the germline J gene fills the gap. This chain uses TRBV7-9 with TRBJ1-2; unclear D gene. Germline CDR1 is SEHNR and CDR2 is FQNEAQ (reference sequence). The CDR3 contains 13 residues. The CDR3 protein is CASSKGSSDDYTF. Incomplete CDR3 DNA: TGTGCCAGTTCGAAGGGCAGTAGTGACGAC.